A single sample is the source of the 31 T cell receptor beta chains below, sequenced in a study of blood T cell repertoires in COVID-19. Using immunoSEQ multiplex PCR, the repertoire was profiled, and TCRdb retains in-frame clones only, with some absent. Of around 300,000 clones in the sample, roughly 89% are singletons; the top ten hold 1.5% to 2%. Material for sequencing was PBMCs or T cells enriched from blood (not recorded which). The receptors were sampled from a woman aged 55 to 70 who had recovered from COVID-19.

The chain carries TRBV18 and TRBJ2-3; the D is unclear. V was pared by 8 bases and J by 5 bases, with 11 bases between. In germline, CDR1 is KGHSH, CDR2 LQKENI. The CDR3 is 12 amino acids. CDR3 residues: CASPKLGDTQYF. The CDR3 nucleotides read TGTGCCAGCCCAAAGCTTGGAGATACGCAGTATTTT.

This chain's CDR3 is CASSPLGGTGELFF. CDR3 nucleotide sequence: TGTGCCAGCTCACCACTAGGAGGAACCGGGGAGCTGTTTTTT. V usage is TRBV18 and J usage is TRBJ2-2; tentatively, D is TRBD2 (5 bases). This CDR3 has 14 amino acids. Germline values: CDR1 KGHSH, CDR2 LQKENI. V lost 1 base to trimming and J lost 5 bases, with 8 bases between them.

This rearrangement joins TRBV27 to TRBJ2-5; 9 nucleotides align to TRBD1. The CDR3 covers 13 residues. Germline CDR1 is MNHEY and CDR2 is SMNVEV (reference sequence). V lost 6 bases, J lost 6 bases, and 5 bases stayed unmatched. The CDR3 DNA sequence: TGTGCCAGCAGCTGGGACAGGGCGAAGACCCAGTACTTC. Protein product: CASSWDRAKTQYF.

The chain has TRBV3-1 (or the pseudogene TRBV3-2) and TRBJ1-1; TRBD1 matches 8 bases. V shed 7 bases and J 1 base; nucleotides not matched to a gene: 8. The CDR3 contains 15 residues. Germline values: CDR1 LGHDT, CDR2 YNNKEL (reference sequence). CDR3: CASNLRGLGNTEAFF. For the CDR3, the DNA is TGTGCCAGCAACCTCAGGGGGCTGGGGAACACTGAAGCTTTCTTT.

V usage is TRBV28 and J usage is TRBJ1-1; 8 bases agree with TRBD1. The CDR3 extends over 16 amino acids. V dropped 6 bases and J dropped 0; count of bases not matched to a gene: 9. Germline V gene lookup returns CDR1 MDHEN and CDR2 SYDVKM. This CDR3 is CASSLQGASLNTEAFF. The CDR3 DNA reads as TGTGCCAGCAGCCTCCAGGGGGCGTCTCTGAACACTGAAGCTTTCTTT. Full variable domain (rest looked up from reference TRBV28 and TRBJ1-1): DVKVTQSSRYLVKRTGEKVFLECVQDMDHENMFWYRQDPGLGLRLIYFSYDVKMKEKGDIPEGYSVSREKKERFSLILESASTNQTSMYLCASSLQGASLNTEAFFGQGTRLTVV.

The V and J genes are TRBV29-1 and TRBJ2-3; D possibly corresponds to TRBD1 (6 bases). With 7 bases removed from V and 0 bases from J, the gap between germline ends came to 14 bases. The CDR3 has 14 amino acids. Germline values: CDR1 SQVTM, CDR2 ANQGSEA. This CDR3 is CSGQTGPSTDTQYF. The CDR3 coding sequence is TGCAGCGGCCAGACAGGTCCTAGCACAGATACGCAGTATTTT.

V usage is TRBV27 and J usage is TRBJ2-1, with 9 bases aligning to TRBD1. This CDR3 has 16 amino acids. V was clipped by 4 bases and J by 7 bases; unmatched bases: 11. Germline CDR1 reads MNHEY; CDR2 reads SMNVEV (reference sequence). CDR3 DNA: TGTGCCAGCAGTTCTATTACAGGGGGCTTAAGAAATGAGCAGTTCTTC. It is translated as CASSSITGGLRNEQFF.

The gene calls are TRBV27 and TRBJ2-5, with 7 bases fitting TRBD1. Trimming cost V 4 bases and J 2 bases; bases outside gene matches: 4. In germline, CDR1 is MNHEY, CDR2 SMNVEV (reference sequence). This CDR3 contains 14 residues. CDR3 bases: TGTGCCAGCAGTTCGACAGGGAATCAAGAGACCCAGTACTTC. This gives the protein CASSSTGNQETQYF.

This sequence joins TRBV28 and TRBJ1-6; no clear D. The CDR3 contains 12 residues. Germline assignment: CDR1 MDHEN and CDR2 SYDVKM. The ends were cut back, 4 bases at V and 7 bases at J, with 5 bases in the middle. The CDR3 bases are TGTGCCAGCAGTTCCCCAAATTCACCCCTCCACTTT. Encoded protein: CASSSPNSPLHF.

This rearrangement joins TRBV7-3 to TRBJ2-3, with 10 bases lining up with TRBD2. The CDR3 has 16 residues. Germline V lookup: CDR1 SGHTA, CDR2 FQGTGA. The trim removed 1 base at V and 5 bases at J, leaving 6 bases unmatched. The CDR3 sequence: CASSLRLAGAGDTQYF. CDR3 bases: TGTGCCAGCAGCTTAAGGCTAGCGGGAGCGGGAGATACGCAGTATTTT.

Details on this clone: This specimen includes other DNA sequences encoding the same CDR3. The gene calls are TRBV18 and TRBJ1-5; 7 nucleotides align to TRBD1. Looked up from germline, CDR1 is KGHSH and CDR2 is LQKENI. The CDR3 runs to 15 residues. V lost 3 bases, J lost 1 base, and 3 bases stayed unmatched. Written as DNA, the CDR3 is TGTGCCAGCTCACCGACAGGGCTAAGCAATCAGCCCCAGCATTTT. It specifies CASSPTGLSNQPQHF.

The rearrangement uses TRBV18 and TRBJ2-7; D may be TRBD1 (6 bases). Germline-derived CDR1 and CDR2 are KGHSH and LQKENI. The CDR3 runs 15 residues. V was cut by 2 bases and J by 0 bases, with 11 bases left in between. The CDR3 nucleotides are TGTGCCAGCTCACCAAACAGGGAGAGCTCCTACGAGCAGTACTTC. Protein sequence: CASSPNRESSYEQYF.

CDR3: CASSLETISYNEQFF. CDR3 coding DNA: TGTGCCAGCAGCTTAGAGACTATCTCCTACAATGAGCAGTTCTTC. The rearrangement uses TRBV7-6 and TRBJ2-1; TRBD2 is a possible D gene (5 bases). In germline, CDR1 is SGHVS, CDR2 FNYEAQ. The CDR3 sequence is 15 residues long. Trimming removed 1 base at V and 0 bases at J, with 7 bases between.

This chain joins TRBV11-2 and TRBJ2-7; a weak D match, TRBD2 (6 bases). The CDR3 spans 15 residues. The V end lost 4 bases, the J end lost 3 bases, and 16 bases lay between the germline ends. From germline, CDR1 is SGHAT and CDR2 FQNNGV. The CDR3 DNA follows: TGTGCCAGCAGCTCCCGGGACTCGACCTACTACGAGCAGTACTTC. This codes for CASSSRDSTYYEQYF. Based on the CDR3 plus reference TRBV11-2 and TRBJ2-7, the full variable domain is EAGVAQSPRYKIIEKRQSVAFWCNPISGHATLYWYQQILGQGPKLLIQFQNNGVVDDSQLPKDRFSAERLKGVDSTLKIQPAKLEDSAVYLCASSSRDSTYYEQYFGPGTRLTVT.

The V and J genes are TRBV5-5 and TRBJ1-2; D may be TRBD1 (5 bases). The germline V and J ends were trimmed by 0 bases and 3 bases, with 9 bases remaining between them. Germline values: CDR1 SGHKS, CDR2 YYEKEE (reference sequence). This CDR3 has 14 residues. CDR3: CASSLAGGDYGYTF. CDR3 sequence (DNA): TGTGCCAGCAGCTTGGCGGGGGGGGACTATGGCTACACCTTC. Using reference TRBV5-5 and TRBJ1-2 for the parts outside the CDR3, the full variable domain is DAGVTQSPTHLIKTRGQQVTLRCSPISGHKSVSWYQQVLGQGPQFIFQYYEKEERGRGNFPDRFSARQFPNYSSELNVNALLLGDSALYLCASSLAGGDYGYTFGSGTRLTVV.

This rearrangement joins TRBV25-1 to TRBJ2-5; 8 nucleotides line up with TRBD2. V was pared by 0 bases and J by 4 bases, with 7 bases of the junction left unmatched. Germline CDR1 MGHDK, CDR2 SYGVNS. This CDR3 spans 16 amino acids. CDR3 sequence reads: CASSEYREGPRETQYF. In DNA, the CDR3 is TGTGCCAGCAGTGAATATCGGGAGGGGCCCCGAGAGACCCAGTACTTC.

The chain recombines TRBV5-1 with TRBJ1-1, with 8 bases aligning to TRBD1. The CDR3 spans 14 residues. The germline V gene encodes CDR1 SGHRS and CDR2 YFSETQ. V shed 2 bases, J shed 3 bases, and the junction held 3 bases outside the gene matches. The CDR3 nucleotides read TGCGCCAGCAGCTTCACAGGGGGTGACACTGAAGCTTTCTTT. Its translation is CASSFTGGDTEAFF.

The rearrangement links TRBV6-5 to TRBJ2-5, with 9 bases fitting TRBD1. This CDR3 is 13 amino acids long. V gave up 5 bases and J gave up 3 bases; unmatched junction bases: 1. Per germline, CDR1 MNHEY and CDR2 SVGAGI. The CDR3 bases are TGTGCCAGCAGTAGGGACAGGGAAGAGACCCAGTACTTC. Its protein product is CASSRDREETQYF.

V is TRBV19 and J is TRBJ1-2; 7 nucleotides line up with TRBD1. The CDR3 extends over 14 amino acids. Germline CDR1 reads LNHDA; CDR2 reads SQIVND (reference sequence). The trim removed 6 bases at V and 0 bases at J, leaving 4 bases unmatched. CDR3 protein: CASRAQGANYGYTF. The CDR3 nucleotides are TGTGCCAGTAGAGCTCAGGGGGCTAACTATGGCTACACCTTC.

This chain links TRBV6-6 with TRBJ2-7; TRBD1 aligns across 9 bases. Germline V lookup: CDR1 MNHNY, CDR2 SVGAGI (reference sequence). V was pared by 5 bases and J by 2 bases, with 10 bases of the junction left unmatched. This CDR3 has 16 residues. The chain's CDR3 is CASSARDRESPYEQYF. In DNA, the CDR3 is TGTGCCAGCAGTGCACGGGACAGGGAGTCACCCTACGAGCAGTACTTC.

J is TRBJ2-4 and V is TRBV27; 8 bases are shared with TRBD1. CDR1 and CDR2 (germline): MNHEY, SMNVEV (reference sequence). Germline trimming cut 6 bases from V and 14 bases from J; bases unmatched to any gene: 12. This CDR3 comprises 13 residues. The CDR3 DNA follows: TGTGCCAGCAGGAAAACCGGGACAGGTCGGGAGTACTTC. Protein sequence: CASRKTGTGREYF.

The chain joins TRBV9 to TRBJ2-7, with no clear D. Germline V CDR1 and CDR2: SGDLS, YYNGEE. The CDR3 is 13 residues long. V lost 0 bases, J lost 6 bases, and 10 bases lay in between. The DNA for the CDR3 is TGTGCCAGCAGCGTAGCCCCCGAGAGCGAGCAGTACTTC. It yields the protein CASSVAPESEQYF.

Regarding this clone: One junction end disagrees with the germline gene, perhaps due to a read error. The V call is TRBV27, the J call TRBJ2-1; TRBD2 matches at 12 bases. The V gene's germline CDR1 is MNHEY and CDR2 SMNVEV (reference sequence). This CDR3 has 16 residues. CDR3 loop: CASRRLAGASYNEQFF. The CDR3 bases are TGTGCCAGCAGGAGACTAGCGGGAGCGTCCTATAATGAGCAGTTCTTC.

This clone came up a few times. The chain is built from TRBV7-9 and TRBJ1-2; D is uncertain. The length of the CDR3 is 15 residues. Germline loops: CDR1 SEHNR, CDR2 FQNEAQ (reference sequence). Trimming pared 1 base from V and 2 bases from J, leaving 11 bases between. CDR3 sequence: CASSLGASSNYGYTF. The CDR3 DNA reads TGTGCCAGCAGCTTAGGGGCCAGTTCCAACTATGGCTACACCTTC.

The chain is built from TRBV4-1 and TRBJ2-7, with 13 bases lining up with TRBD2. This CDR3 has 15 residues. In germline, CDR1 is MGHRA, CDR2 YSYEKL. Trimming took 6 bases from V and 2 from J; bases not matched to a gene: 4. The CDR3 DNA reads as TGCGCCAGCAGGGGGGGACTAGCGGGACCCTACGAGCAGTACTTC. It translates to CASRGGLAGPYEQYF.

This chain connects TRBV2 to TRBJ2-2; 7 bases agree with TRBD1. With V trimmed by 3 bases and J by 3 bases, 1 base remained unmatched. Germline V gives CDR1 SNHLY, CDR2 FYNNEI. The CDR3 length is 14 residues. CDR3 protein: CASSERGHTGELFF. The CDR3 nucleotides read TGTGCCAGCAGTGAGAGGGGGCACACCGGGGAGCTGTTTTTT.

The chain carries TRBV28 and TRBJ1-2, with no clear D. V lost 4 bases to trimming and J lost 4 bases, with 7 bases between them. Germline assignment: CDR1 MDHEN and CDR2 SYDVKM. There are 12 residues in the CDR3. This CDR3 reads CASSYRVYGYTF. The CDR3 nucleotides read TGTGCCAGCAGTTATCGCGTCTATGGCTACACCTTC.

Here the CDR3 DNA reads TGTGCCAGCAGCTTATCCGAGAACACAGATACGCAGTATTTT. It translates to CASSLSENTDTQYF. The chain couples TRBV7-9 to TRBJ2-3, with D uncertain. Between the trimmed V and J ends, which lost 2 bases and 2 bases, there was a span of 8 bases. The CDR3 is 14 residues long. Per germline, CDR1 SEHNR and CDR2 FQNEAQ (reference sequence).

The genes are TRBV27 and TRBJ1-3; tentative D call: TRBD1 (6 bases). The CDR3 spans 14 residues. Trimming cost V 6 bases and J 1 base, with 10 bases left between them. The V gene's germline CDR1 is MNHEY and CDR2 SMNVEV (reference sequence). CDR3 protein: CASRPQGSGNTIYF. CDR3 sequence (DNA): TGTGCCAGCAGACCACAGGGATCTGGAAACACCATATATTTT.

The chain joins TRBV10-1 to TRBJ2-3, with TRBD2 matching over 8 bases. The CDR3 has 14 amino acids. Germline-derived CDR1 and CDR2 are WNHNN and SYGVQD (reference sequence). With 3 bases clipped from V and 5 bases from J, the junction kept 4 bases outside the gene matches. CDR3 region: CASSDRAGEDTQYF. As DNA, the CDR3 is TGCGCCAGCAGTGATAGAGCGGGGGAAGATACGCAGTATTTT.

Notes on this clone: The sample holds other DNA sequences that translate to the same CDR3. This rearrangement joins TRBV15 to TRBJ1-2; D is unclear. V was shortened by 3 bases and J by 3 bases, with 8 bases between the two germline ends. CDR3 length equals 13 residues. Germline V gene data show CDR1 as LNHNV and CDR2 as YYDKDF (reference sequence). CDR3 coding DNA: TGTGCCACCAGCAGTGACTCCTACTATGGCTACACCTTC. This gives the protein CATSSDSYYGYTF.